The next 21 T cell receptor beta chains were all read from a single sample in a study of OX40 agonist ivuxolimab in advanced cancers. Sequenced by immunoSEQ multiplex PCR; TCRdb stores in-frame clones only, minus some. The profile shows fewer than 65,000 clones, roughly 84% of them singletons. Here the sequenced sample was CD4+ or CD8+ T cells sorted from blood, taken in a trial of the OX40 agonist ivuxolimab. These receptors all stem from an adult with an advanced solid tumor such as melanoma, head and neck, liver or kidney cancer.

The chain has TRBV7-9 and TRBJ2-7; D is unclear. Germline CDR1 reads SEHNR; CDR2 reads FQNEAQ (reference sequence). The CDR3 consists of 18 residues. V lost 0 bases, J lost 1 base, and 19 bases lay in between. CDR3 coding DNA: TGTGCCAGCAGCTTAGCTGGTAGAGGAAGCGCCCAATCCTACGAGCAGTACTTC. Protein: CASSLAGRGSAQSYEQYF.

V gene TRBV7-2 combines with J gene TRBJ1-1; D unresolved. The CDR3 loop spans 13 amino acids. CDR1 is SGHTA, CDR2 FQGNSA, per germline. V dropped 5 bases and J dropped 6 bases, with 13 bases sitting between them. CDR3 bases: TGTGCCAGCAGCCTCAGACGCACCGCTGAAGCTTTCTTT. This translates into CASSLRRTAEAFF.

The rearrangement joins TRBV4-1 to TRBJ1-5; D is unresolved. Trimming removed 1 base at V and 2 bases at J, with 9 bases between. Per germline, CDR1 MGHRA and CDR2 YSYEKL. This CDR3 has 15 residues. The CDR3 here is CASSQALGGNQPQHF. CDR3 nucleotides: TGCGCCAGCAGCCAAGCCCTCGGGGGCAATCAGCCCCAGCATTTT.

The chain joins TRBV6-6 to TRBJ2-7; 11 bases line up with TRBD1. Germline V gene data show CDR1 as MNHNY and CDR2 as SVGAGI (reference sequence). The CDR3 has 14 residues. Unmatched junction bases numbered 0, after V lost 0 bases and J lost 5 bases. This CDR3 is CASSYSDRGHEQYF. In nucleotides, the CDR3 is TGTGCCAGCAGTTACTCGGACAGGGGGCACGAGCAGTACTTC.

The J gene is TRBJ2-1, the V gene TRBV27, with D tentatively TRBD2 (5 bases). There are 13 residues in the CDR3. Trimming removed 2 bases from V and 9 bases from J, with 11 bases in between. In germline, CDR1 is MNHEY, CDR2 SMNVEV (reference sequence). The CDR3 loop reads CASSLTSVAEQFF. The CDR3 DNA reads as TGTGCCAGCAGTTTAACTAGTGTGGCTGAGCAGTTCTTC.

In its sample, this clone was seen once. CDR3 loop: CASSWTSTEQFF. In DNA, the CDR3 is TGTGCCAGCAGCTGGACTAGTACTGAGCAGTTCTTC. J is TRBJ2-1 and V is TRBV7-2; 7 positions match TRBD2. CDR1 is SGHTA, CDR2 FQGNSA, per germline. The J segment lost 9 bases and the V segment lost 4 bases, leaving 3 bases of the junction unmatched. The CDR3 runs 12 residues.

The CDR3 region is CASSLGDEADTQYF. The DNA for the CDR3 is TGCGCCAGCAGCTTGGGCGACGAGGCAGATACGCAGTATTTT. The gene calls are TRBV5-1 and TRBJ2-3; D gene unclear. Germline V lookup: CDR1 SGHRS, CDR2 YFSETQ. The CDR3 totals 14 residues. V lost 0 bases to trimming and J lost 4 bases, with 9 bases between them.

This clone was detected once. This chain connects TRBV28 to TRBJ2-3; TRBD2 might be the D (6 bases). V lost 5 bases to trimming and J lost 7 bases, with 16 bases between them. Looked up from germline, CDR1 is MDHEN and CDR2 is SYDVKM. There are 14 residues in the CDR3. CDR3 DNA: TGTGCCAGCAGTACTAGGGGACTTTTAAATACGCAGTATTTT. It specifies CASSTRGLLNTQYF.

This clone is medium-sized (0.01 to 0.1%) in the sample. The rearrangement uses TRBV19 and TRBJ2-7, with TRBD1 matching 9 bases. The length of the CDR3 is 13 residues. V was clipped by 9 bases and J by 7 bases; unmatched bases: 10. Germline CDR1 is LNHDA and CDR2 is SQIVND (reference sequence). The DNA of the CDR3 is TGTGCCAGCGGTGGACAGGGGTCGATAGAGCAGTACTTC. Amino acids: CASGGQGSIEQYF.

This clone was counted only a few times. The CDR3 is CASSPRFSGSSYNEQFF. CDR3 sequence (DNA): TGTGCCAGCAGCCCGAGGTTTAGCGGGAGCTCCTACAATGAGCAGTTCTTC. The chain carries TRBV7-8 and TRBJ2-1; the match to TRBD2 covers 9 bases. CDR1 SGHVS and CDR2 FQNEAQ come from the germline V gene. V was clipped by 5 bases and J by 0 bases; unmatched bases: 8. This CDR3 contains 17 residues.

The chain links TRBV5-6 to TRBJ2-7; either TRBD1 or TRBD2 may fit D (5 bases each). From germline, CDR1 is SGHDT and CDR2 YYEEEE. Trimming removed 3 bases at V and 2 bases at J, with 12 bases between. CDR3 length equals 14 residues. The CDR3 loop reads CASSWGRITYEQYF. For the CDR3, the DNA is TGTGCCAGCAGCTGGGGACGGATCACCTACGAGCAGTACTTC.

The chain couples TRBV7-9 to TRBJ2-2; TRBD1 matches at 11 bases. This CDR3 has 17 amino acids. The J segment lost 7 bases and the V segment lost 4 bases, leaving 11 bases of the junction unmatched. Looked up from germline, CDR1 is SEHNR and CDR2 is FQNEAQ (reference sequence). The chain's CDR3 is CASSSYPGTGGNGELFF. CDR3 nucleotides: TGTGCCAGCAGCTCCTACCCCGGGACAGGGGGGAACGGGGAGCTGTTTTTT.

The gene calls are TRBV9 and TRBJ2-1; possibly TRBD2 for D (6 bases). The V gene lost 4 bases and the J gene lost 8 bases, with 19 bases spanning the gap. The CDR3 runs 15 residues. Germline CDR1 and CDR2: SGDLS and YYNGEE. In DNA, the CDR3 is TGTGCCAGCAGCCCTGCTGGTGTGTGGAGGGATGAGCAGTTCTTC. Amino acids: CASSPAGVWRDEQFF.

The gene calls are TRBV15 and TRBJ2-5; a weak D match, TRBD2 (5 bases). The V gene lost 3 bases and the J gene lost 7 bases, with 15 bases spanning the gap. The CDR3 has 14 residues. CDR1 LNHNV and CDR2 YYDKDF come from the germline V gene (reference sequence). CDR3 sequence (DNA): TGTGCCACCAGCAGCGAACCAGCTCGGGGGACCCAGTACTTC. Translating gives CATSSEPARGTQYF. Full variable domain (rest looked up from reference TRBV15 and TRBJ2-5): DAMVIQNPRYQVTQFGKPVTLSCSQTLNHNVMYWYQQKSSQAPKLLFHYYDKDFNNEADTPDNFQSRRPNTSFCFLDIRSPGLGDTAMYLCATSSEPARGTQYFGPGTRLLVL.

The rearrangement uses TRBV11-1 and TRBJ2-2; 8 positions agree with TRBD1. This CDR3 comprises 15 residues. Germline CDR1 and CDR2: SGHAT and FQDESV (reference sequence). The trim removed 3 bases at V and 6 bases at J, leaving 6 bases unmatched. CDR3 loop: CASSLRTGLAGELFF. Here the CDR3 DNA reads TGTGCCAGCAGCTTGAGGACAGGGTTAGCCGGGGAGCTGTTTTTT.

V is TRBV28 and J is TRBJ2-7; no reliable D call. Germline-derived CDR1 and CDR2 are MDHEN and SYDVKM. The V end lost 7 bases, the J end lost 3 bases, and 19 bases lay between the germline ends. The CDR3 is made up of 15 amino acids. The CDR3 here is CASTSTQILHYEQYF. CDR3 in DNA: TGTGCCAGCACCTCGACCCAAATCCTCCACTACGAGCAGTACTTC.

The rearrangement uses TRBV19 and TRBJ2-4; a weak D match, TRBD1 (6 bases). CDR1 is LNHDA and CDR2 is SQIVND in the germline V gene (reference sequence). V lost 5 bases and J 2 bases, leaving 10 bases between the germline ends. CDR3 length equals 14 residues. The chain's CDR3 is CASSLQGSKNIQYF. CDR3 nucleotide sequence: TGTGCCAGTAGTCTACAGGGATCCAAAAACATTCAGTACTTC.

This clone has only a few counts. The CDR3 DNA reads TGTGCCAGCAGCCGAGCGGTACAGAGGGACTATGGCTACACCTTC. Protein product: CASSRAVQRDYGYTF. The V and J genes are TRBV7-9 and TRBJ1-2; D uncertain. The V and J ends lost 5 bases and 3 bases respectively, with 16 bases between them. The length of the CDR3 is 15 residues. Germline CDR1 SEHNR, CDR2 FQNEAQ (reference sequence).

The CDR3 is CASSLRAGGSNEKLFF. Here the CDR3 DNA reads TGTGCCAGCAGCTTGCGGGCCGGAGGGTCTAATGAAAAACTGTTTTTT. The V call is TRBV5-6, the J call TRBJ1-4; the D is unclear. The V and J ends lost 1 base and 3 bases respectively, with 13 bases between them. Germline CDR1 is SGHDT and CDR2 is YYEEEE. This CDR3 region has 16 residues.

The chain couples TRBV4-1 to TRBJ2-1; TRBD1 aligns across 11 bases. The CDR3 spans 16 residues. V shed 2 bases and J 7 bases; nucleotides not matched to a gene: 7. Per the germline V gene, CDR1 is MGHRA and CDR2 is YSYEKL. The CDR3 is CASSQPPRDRGNEQFF. The CDR3 DNA reads as TGCGCCAGCAGCCAACCCCCCCGGGACAGGGGGAATGAGCAGTTCTTC.

This rearrangement joins TRBV4-1 to TRBJ2-1, with D perhaps matching TRBD1 or TRBD2 (5 bases each). This CDR3 has 15 residues. CDR1 MGHRA and CDR2 YSYEKL come from the germline V gene. The V end was cut by 1 base, the J end by 8 bases, with 15 bases between. This chain's CDR3 is CASSQATGRRHEQFF. In DNA form, the CDR3 reads TGCGCCAGCAGCCAAGCTACGGGACGCCGCCATGAGCAGTTCTTC.